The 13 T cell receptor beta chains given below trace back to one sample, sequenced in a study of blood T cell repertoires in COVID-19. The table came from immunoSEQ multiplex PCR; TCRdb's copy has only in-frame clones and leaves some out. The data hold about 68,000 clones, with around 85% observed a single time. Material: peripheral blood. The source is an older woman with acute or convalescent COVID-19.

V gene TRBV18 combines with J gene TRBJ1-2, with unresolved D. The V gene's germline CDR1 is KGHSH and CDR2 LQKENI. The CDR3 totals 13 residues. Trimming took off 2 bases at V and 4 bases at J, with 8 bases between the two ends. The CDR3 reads CASSPSESYGYTF. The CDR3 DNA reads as TGTGCCAGCTCACCAAGCGAGAGCTATGGCTACACCTTC.

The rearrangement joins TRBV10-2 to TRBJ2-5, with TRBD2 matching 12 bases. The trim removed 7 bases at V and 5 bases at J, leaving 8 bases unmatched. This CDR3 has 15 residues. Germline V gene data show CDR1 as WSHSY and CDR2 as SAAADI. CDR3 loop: CASKLTSGSGETQYF. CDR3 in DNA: TGCGCCAGCAAATTGACTAGCGGGAGCGGGGAGACCCAGTACTTC.

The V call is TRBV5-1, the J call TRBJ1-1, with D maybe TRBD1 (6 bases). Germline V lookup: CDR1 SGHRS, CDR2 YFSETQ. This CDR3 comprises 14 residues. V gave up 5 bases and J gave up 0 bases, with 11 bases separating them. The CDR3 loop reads CASRKDSLNTEAFF. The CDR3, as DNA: TGCGCCAGCAGAAAGGACAGTTTGAACACTGAAGCTTTCTTT.

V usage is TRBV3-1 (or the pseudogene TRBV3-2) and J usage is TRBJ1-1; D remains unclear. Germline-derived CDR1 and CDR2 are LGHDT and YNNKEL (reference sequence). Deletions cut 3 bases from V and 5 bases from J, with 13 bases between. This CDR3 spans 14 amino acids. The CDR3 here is CASSHYPRGTEAFF. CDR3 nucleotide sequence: TGTGCCAGCAGCCATTACCCCCGGGGAACTGAAGCTTTCTTT.

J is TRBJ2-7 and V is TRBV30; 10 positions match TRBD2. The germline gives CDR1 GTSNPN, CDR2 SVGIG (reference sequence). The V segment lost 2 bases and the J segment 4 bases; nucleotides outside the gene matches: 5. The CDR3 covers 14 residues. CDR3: CAWSTGLAEYEQYF. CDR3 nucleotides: TGTGCCTGGAGTACCGGACTAGCGGAGTACGAGCAGTACTTC.

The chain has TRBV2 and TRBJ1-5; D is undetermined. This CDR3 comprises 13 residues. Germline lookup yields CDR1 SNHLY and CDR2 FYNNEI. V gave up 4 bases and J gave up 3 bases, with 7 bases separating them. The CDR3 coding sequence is TGTGCCAGCAGTGTCTCTCCCAATCAGCCCCAGCATTTT. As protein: CASSVSPNQPQHF.

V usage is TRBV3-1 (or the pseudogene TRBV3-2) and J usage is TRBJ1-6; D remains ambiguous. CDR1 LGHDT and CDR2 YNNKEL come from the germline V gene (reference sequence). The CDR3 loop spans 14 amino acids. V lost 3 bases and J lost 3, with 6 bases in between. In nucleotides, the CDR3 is TGTGCCAGCAGCCAGAGTGACTATAATTCACCCCTCCACTTT. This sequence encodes CASSQSDYNSPLHF.

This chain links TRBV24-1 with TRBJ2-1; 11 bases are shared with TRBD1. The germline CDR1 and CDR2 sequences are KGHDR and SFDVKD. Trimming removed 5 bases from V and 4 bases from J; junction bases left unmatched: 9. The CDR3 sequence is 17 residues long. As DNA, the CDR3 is TGTGCCACCAGTGGTCTAAGTGGGGACAGGGGGTACAATGAGCAGTTCTTC. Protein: CATSGLSGDRGYNEQFF.

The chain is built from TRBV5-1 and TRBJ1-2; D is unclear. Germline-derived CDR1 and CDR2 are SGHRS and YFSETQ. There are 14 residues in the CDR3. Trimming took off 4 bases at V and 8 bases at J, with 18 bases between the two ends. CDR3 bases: TGCGCCAGCAGCATAGAAGATGTCGATCGGGGCTACACCTTC. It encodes CASSIEDVDRGYTF.

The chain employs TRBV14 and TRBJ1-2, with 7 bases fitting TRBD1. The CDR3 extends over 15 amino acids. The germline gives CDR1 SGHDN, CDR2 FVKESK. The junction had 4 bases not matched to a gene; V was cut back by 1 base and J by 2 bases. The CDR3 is CASSQVGQRNYGYTF. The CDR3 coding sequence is TGTGCCAGCAGCCAAGTGGGACAGAGAAACTATGGCTACACCTTC. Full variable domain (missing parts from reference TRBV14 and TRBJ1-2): EAGVTQFPSHSVIEKGQTVTLRCDPISGHDNLYWYRRVMGKEIKFLLHFVKESKQDESGMPNNRFLAERTGGTYSTLKVQPAELEDSGVYFCASSQVGQRNYGYTFGSGTRLTVV.

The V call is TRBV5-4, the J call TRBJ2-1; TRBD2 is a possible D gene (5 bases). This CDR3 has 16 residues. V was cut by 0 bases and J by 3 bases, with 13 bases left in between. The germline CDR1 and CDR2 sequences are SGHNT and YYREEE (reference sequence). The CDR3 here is CASSLETRGGYNEQFF. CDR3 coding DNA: TGTGCCAGCAGCTTGGAAACTAGAGGAGGCTACAATGAGCAGTTCTTC.

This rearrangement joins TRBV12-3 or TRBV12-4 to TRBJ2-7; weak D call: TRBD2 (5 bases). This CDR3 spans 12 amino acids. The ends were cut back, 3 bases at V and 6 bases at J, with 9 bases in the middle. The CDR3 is CASSFSVGEQYF. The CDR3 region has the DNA TGTGCCAGCAGTTTTAGCGTGGGCGAGCAGTACTTC.

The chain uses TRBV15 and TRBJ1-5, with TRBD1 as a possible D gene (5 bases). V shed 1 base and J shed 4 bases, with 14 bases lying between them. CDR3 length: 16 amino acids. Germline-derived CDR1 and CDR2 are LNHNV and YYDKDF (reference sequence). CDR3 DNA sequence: TGTGCCACCAGCAGAGCTGCGCGGGGGAATAATCAGCCCCAGCATTTT. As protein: CATSRAARGNNQPQHF.